One TCR beta chain is described in this entry. Its matching antigen is unknown. This specimen belongs to a study of beta chain features in type 1 diabetes. Study-wide points: Researchers report that Type 1 diabetes patients had moderately but significantly shorter TCRB CDR3s across all four CD4+ subsets.

Sequenced material consisted of expressed TCRB transcripts (all of the isolated RNA was reverse transcribed). The method was immunoSEQ multiplex PCR; TCRdb's version includes in-frame clones alone and lacks a portion of them. The repertoire holds hundreds of thousands of clones, approximately 10% seen once, with roughly 0.017% in the top ten. The J segment lost 9 bases and the V segment lost 2 bases, leaving 5 bases of the junction unmatched. Germline CDR1 is SEHNR and CDR2 is FQNEAQ (reference sequence). CDR3 length equals 15 residues. The sequence was collected from a man younger than 40 with type 1 diabetes. V is TRBV7-9 and J is TRBJ1-6, with TRBD1 matching over 9 bases. Input material: naive CD4+ T cells from blood. In DNA, the CDR3 is TGTGCCAGCAGCTTACAACCGGGACAGGGTTCACCCCTCCACTTT. Translating it yields CASSLQPGQGSPLHF.